These 6 T cell receptor beta chains came from one sample sequenced in a study of T cell responses to AZD1222 COVID-19 vaccine. Clones were sequenced by immunoSEQ multiplex PCR, and TCRdb holds only the in-frame ones, with some missing. The sample has some 94,000 clones, approximately 90% seen once. Specimen: peripheral blood, collected 28 days after the second AZD1222 dose. These receptors were taken from an adult who received the AZD1222 COVID-19 vaccine.

The chain uses TRBV6-5 and TRBJ1-4, with D perhaps matching TRBD1 (6 bases). Germline V lookup: CDR1 MNHEY, CDR2 SVGAGI. V lost 2 bases, J lost 5 bases, and 9 bases lay in between. This CDR3 contains 14 residues. CDR3 in DNA: TGTGCCAGCAGTTACGGGGGCGGAAATGAAAAACTGTTTTTT. Translated, it gives CASSYGGGNEKLFF.

This chain uses TRBV2 with TRBJ1-6; a possible D gene is TRBD1 (6 bases). The germline V gene has CDR1 SNHLY and CDR2 FYNNEI. Trimming shortened V by 4 bases and J by 9 bases, and 16 bases separated the two germline ends. The CDR3 loop spans 15 amino acids. The CDR3 spells CASSGEGQPTSPLHF. The CDR3, as DNA: TGTGCCAGCAGTGGGGAGGGACAACCCACTTCACCCCTCCACTTT.

In this sample, this clone turned up once. The rearrangement joins TRBV12-3 or TRBV12-4 to TRBJ1-2; no definite D call. CDR3 length equals 11 residues. V lost 6 bases to trimming and J lost 6 bases, with 8 bases between them. The CDR3 protein is CASSPLNGYTF. CDR3 sequence (DNA): TGTGCCAGCAGCCCTCTTAATGGCTACACCTTC.

J is TRBJ1-4 and V is TRBV4-1, with a possible D match to TRBD1 (5 bases). This CDR3 contains 15 residues. Germline V lookup: CDR1 MGHRA, CDR2 YSYEKL. The V gene lost 2 bases and the J gene lost 12 bases, with 19 bases spanning the gap. Here the CDR3 reads CASSQPFGTIGQLFF. The CDR3 DNA follows: TGCGCCAGCAGCCAACCATTCGGGACCATCGGGCAACTGTTTTTT.

The DNA for the CDR3 is TGTGCCAGCTCACCAGGGTCGGGCACTGAAGCTTTCTTT. It codes for CASSPGSGTEAFF. The chain has TRBV18 and TRBJ1-1; D uncertain. The length of the CDR3 is 13 residues. Germline assignment: CDR1 KGHSH and CDR2 LQKENI. Trimming pared 2 bases from V and 4 bases from J, leaving 8 bases between.

The chain carries TRBV6-1 and TRBJ2-2; D is undetermined. V was trimmed by 3 bases and J by 7 bases, leaving 18 bases between them. CDR3 length: 16 amino acids. The V gene's germline CDR1 is MNHNS and CDR2 SASEGT. CDR3 nucleotide sequence: TGTGCCAGCAGTGAGCGAGTCAGACCGCCCCTCGGGGAGCTGTTTTTT. The encoded protein is CASSERVRPPLGELFF.